A selection of T cell receptor beta chains follows, all from one sample in a study of post-analysis software for immune sequencing data. TCRdb redid the calling of the PCR reads with MiXCR, one entry per CDR3 protein. The sample contains 350,000 to 450,000 distinct CDR3 sequences, less than 40% of which appear only once. Sequenced sample: blood. These receptors came from a girl aged 2-10 years with multiple sclerosis. The CDR3 runs from the conserved cysteine through the conserved F or W. The order of the fields is clone size, V gene, J gene, CDR3 protein. Expanded clones are given a class, and other clones once, few, many or no size at all.

abundance: NA
v_gene: TRBV11-2
j_gene: TRBJ2-7
CDR3aa: CASSSVWDGEQYF

abundance: NA
v_gene: TRBV20-1
j_gene: TRBJ2-7
CDR3aa: CSASGTSGRGAFYEQYF

abundance: NA
v_gene: TRBV20-1
j_gene: TRBJ2-4
CDR3aa: CSARIPAKNIQYF

abundance: NA
v_gene: TRBV20-1
j_gene: TRBJ2-4
CDR3aa: CSAEGTGKNIQYF

abundance: NA
v_gene: TRBV6-2/TRBV6-3
j_gene: TRBJ2-5
CDR3aa: CASSLGTREETQYF

abundance: NA
v_gene: TRBV6-6
j_gene: TRBJ1-2
CDR3aa: CASSAPGGGGYTF

abundance: NA
v_gene: TRBV7-3
j_gene: TRBJ1-6
CDR3aa: CASSLIGVGSPLHF

abundance: NA
v_gene: TRBV9
j_gene: TRBJ1-5
CDR3aa: CASSVQGGNQPQHF

abundance: few
v_gene: TRBV28
j_gene: TRBJ2-1
CDR3aa: CASSTRDRQFF

abundance: NA
v_gene: TRBV18
j_gene: TRBJ1-1
CDR3aa: CVSSPLHRNTEAFF

abundance: NA
v_gene: TRBV20-1
j_gene: TRBJ1-2
CDR3aa: CSAIPTRQLNYGYTF

abundance: NA
v_gene: TRBV28
j_gene: TRBJ2-4
CDR3aa: CASRRAGVVGAKNIQYF

abundance: NA
v_gene: TRBV12-3/TRBV12-4
j_gene: TRBJ2-3
CDR3aa: CASSLGGTADAQYF

abundance: NA
v_gene: TRBV28
j_gene: TRBJ1-2
CDR3aa: CASSPAPGAGGYTF

abundance: NA
v_gene: TRBV28
j_gene: TRBJ1-2
CDR3aa: CASRTGQGFNYGYTF

abundance: few
v_gene: TRBV29-1
j_gene: TRBJ2-6
CDR3aa: CSASSTSGKSPGANVLTF

abundance: NA
v_gene: TRBV20-1
j_gene: TRBJ2-5
CDR3aa: CSAIPGQGKGTQYF

abundance: NA
v_gene: TRBV11-2
j_gene: TRBJ1-1
CDR3aa: CASSLVDQPTEAFF

abundance: few
v_gene: TRBV12-3/TRBV12-4
j_gene: TRBJ2-2
CDR3aa: CASSFGDTGELFF

abundance: few
v_gene: TRBV7-9
j_gene: TRBJ2-3
CDR3aa: CASSSGSGRESTDTQYF

abundance: few
v_gene: TRBV7-8
j_gene: TRBJ2-1
CDR3aa: CASSVSGTAYNEQFF

abundance: NA
v_gene: TRBV27
j_gene: TRBJ1-1
CDR3aa: CASSRPGTPNTEAFF

abundance: NA
v_gene: TRBV3-1
j_gene: TRBJ1-2
CDR3aa: CASSQDIFSNYGYTF

abundance: few
v_gene: TRBV20-1
j_gene: TRBJ1-2
CDR3aa: CSATRDRVFHGYTF

abundance: NA
v_gene: TRBV29-1
j_gene: TRBJ2-1
CDR3aa: CSGCDRGQYNEQFF

abundance: few
v_gene: TRBV12-3/TRBV12-4
j_gene: TRBJ2-1
CDR3aa: CASSLLWGQGDNEQFF

abundance: NA
v_gene: TRBV28
j_gene: TRBJ1-5
CDR3aa: CASGKAVSNQPQHF

abundance: NA
v_gene: TRBV28
j_gene: TRBJ2-7
CDR3aa: CASSIEQGPYEQYF

abundance: NA
v_gene: TRBV15
j_gene: TRBJ1-5
CDR3aa: CATSKGSGESNQPQHF

abundance: few
v_gene: TRBV29-1
j_gene: TRBJ2-1
CDR3aa: CSVEVLLTRQPRTYNEQFF

abundance: few
v_gene: TRBV20-1
j_gene: TRBJ1-1
CDR3aa: CSAGQGNTEAFF

abundance: NA
v_gene: TRBV4-1
j_gene: TRBJ2-7
CDR3aa: CASSQATRTYEQYF

abundance: NA
v_gene: TRBV7-3
j_gene: TRBJ2-5
CDR3aa: CASSLSSQVETQYF

abundance: few
v_gene: TRBV9
j_gene: TRBJ1-2
CDR3aa: CASSVGLGPGGGYTF

abundance: NA
v_gene: TRBV4-3
j_gene: TRBJ2-7
CDR3aa: CASSPGLPSSHLSYEQYF

abundance: few
v_gene: TRBV20-1
j_gene: TRBJ2-1
CDR3aa: CSAKSPGPDYNEQFF

abundance: few
v_gene: TRBV11-2
j_gene: TRBJ2-3
CDR3aa: CASSPSGQVTDTQYF

abundance: NA
v_gene: TRBV12-3/TRBV12-4
j_gene: TRBJ1-1
CDR3aa: CASSTGPSGTEAFF

abundance: NA
v_gene: TRBV9
j_gene: TRBJ2-5
CDR3aa: CASSVAGVTQETQYF

abundance: many
v_gene: TRBV10-3
j_gene: TRBJ2-7
CDR3aa: CAISEGLAIYEQYF

abundance: NA
v_gene: TRBV29-1
j_gene: TRBJ1-2
CDR3aa: CSVPGGYGYTF

abundance: once
v_gene: TRBV7-2
j_gene: TRBJ2-1
CDR3aa: CASSLRWLAVHNEQFF

abundance: NA
v_gene: TRBV7-3
j_gene: TRBJ2-1
CDR3aa: CASSSDRIYNEQFF

abundance: NA
v_gene: TRBV5-1
j_gene: NA
CDR3aa: CASSSGLVIYEQYF

abundance: NA
v_gene: TRBV5-1
j_gene: TRBJ1-1
CDR3aa: CASSGGQPIVEAFF

abundance: NA
v_gene: TRBV6-2/TRBV6-3
j_gene: TRBJ2-1
CDR3aa: CASSYSAGVRYNEQFF

abundance: NA
v_gene: TRBV27
j_gene: TRBJ1-1
CDR3aa: CASRGQREAFF